There are a few counts of the clone carrying this T cell receptor beta chain. As yet, its antigen is unknown. For TCR beta, libraries came from quantitative 5'-RACE with molecular barcodes. TCRdb re-called the 5' RACE reads with MiXCR, one entry per CDR3 protein. The table includes around 890,000 distinct CDR3 sequences, about 12% detected once. The data derive from a study of CD8 T cells in ankylosing spondylitis. Notes on the study in general: According to the report, clones linked to the disease were significantly enriched in matched synovial fluid samples taken from ankylosing spondylitis patients. Within ankylosing spondylitis blood, a TCR beta motif made up of roughly eight highly homologous variants appeared to be characteristic. Those disease-linked clones were CD8+; they were also relatively rare in peripheral blood.

Trimming removed 4 bases from V and 10 bases from J; junction bases left unmatched: 11. The CDR3 contains 15 residues. Germline CDR1 SGHTA, CDR2 FQGNSA. This receptor was identified in a male donor with ankylosing spondylitis. Sequencing was carried out using blood, either unsorted or a sorted T cell fraction (not recorded which). This chain uses TRBV7-2 with TRBJ1-2; 11 nucleotides align to TRBD1. CDR3 in DNA: TGTGCCAGCAGCTCAAACCGGGGACAGGGGGAGAACTACACCTTC. This gives the protein CASSSNRGQGENYTF.